The entry below gives a single T cell receptor beta chain sequence along with its context. Its recognized antigen is unknown. Qualities for individual bases were not recorded, and no much larger clone is one base off. The V end gives up 7 bases and the J end 7 bases, leaving 8 bases in the junction not matched to a gene. The CDR3 numbers 14 residues from cysteine through phenylalanine. Only the CDR3 part of the read is kept: 42 bases, read in frame from the first base. The germline V gene (reference sequence) sets CDR1 to MNHEY and CDR2 to SMNVEV. The record originates from a study of vaccination and CD4 T cells after COVID-19 (dated by TCRdb to between 2021 and 2023). Broadly, across the study: Convalescent patients had a positive SARS-CoV-2 result on nasal swab PCR, and of these patients, several had mild disease and one had severe disease. The convalescent cohort included six males and four females, with two Hispanic individuals, seven Caucasians, two Asians and one multiracial person. For stimulating the cultures, overlapping spike peptide pools were used, derived from SARS-CoV-2 as well as from the common cold coronaviruses HCoV-NL63, HCoV-OC43 and HCoV-229E. In control cultures, a CEFX viral epitope pool was used as positive control, an HIV-1 Nef peptide pool was used as negative control, or no peptide was added. Post-COVID blood samples were collected from convalescent patients a median of about 92 days after diagnosis, with a range of roughly 35 to 161 days. Participants got two doses of the Pfizer-BioNTech BNT162b2 vaccine (n=8) or two doses of the Moderna mRNA-1273 vaccine (n=2). Post-vaccine blood samples were collected a median of around 70 days after the second vaccine dose, ranging from roughly 12 to 250 days. The spike-specific CD4+ TCR repertoire was compared before and after mRNA vaccination in approximately 9 COVID-19 convalescent patients and a handful of infection-naive healthy vaccine recipients.

Findings and caveats that apply to the study as a whole: Although the median number of SARS-CoV-2-reactive clonotypes went up from roughly 22 after infection to some 37 after vaccination, the increase was not significant. Relatively few convalescent patients were included in the study, and early timepoints after natural infection were not analyzed. Among the post-vaccine SARS-CoV-2-reactive clones in convalescent patients, a median approximately 90% showed up only after vaccination, which suggests vaccine-specific priming. Nearly all vaccine-specific clones in convalescent patients (304 of 307) were mono-reactive for SARS-CoV-2 spike rather than cross-reactive with common cold coronaviruses.

The treatment or condition label here, explained by the study, means: roughly 10-day PBMC culture with coronavirus spike peptide pools or control peptides (ViraFEST assay). To expand antigen-specific T cells with peptide pools and then pick out the expanded clonotypes through TCR sequencing, the study relied on the ViraFEST assay. The positive SARS-CoV-2 PCR tests of the convalescent patients were dated from March to December 2020, before the Alpha, Beta and Delta variants emerged in the United States. Each well held 2.1 million or so PBMCs cultured in IMDM containing roughly 5% human AB serum and approximately 9.8 IU/ml IL-2, with around 9.7 ug/ml peptide pools added. On days 3 and 7, half of the culture medium was replaced with fresh IL-2-containing medium. After about 11 days of culture, CD4+ T cells were isolated by negative selection using the EasySep CD4+ T cell isolation kit. PBMCs were separated from whole blood using Ficoll-Paque Plus gradient centrifugation and then either used fresh or cryopreserved at -140C. In general, triplicate wells were set up for every culture condition.

Library creation used PCR. At the Johns Hopkins FTIC core, DNA from the cultured CD4+ T cells underwent TCR sequencing with the Oncomine TCR Beta short-read assay. Genomic DNA was extracted from the cultured CD4+ T cells with the QIAamp micro DNA kit. The Oncomine TCR Beta libraries from cultured CD4+ T cells were pooled using unique dual indexes and then sequenced on an Illumina iSeq 100. The source study handled its data this way. Non-productive sequences were removed, and CDR3s not starting with C, not ending with F or W, or shorter than 7 amino acids were discarded. The MANAFEST web application identified antigen-specific clonotypes by comparing peptide-stimulated wells against reference wells and other culture wells. Positive clones required FDR below 0.05, an odds ratio above 5, and productive frequency above 0.1% in at least two of three replicate wells. A clonotype was classed as cross-reactive if the clonotype showed significant expansion both in SARS-CoV-2 spike wells and in at least one common cold coronavirus spike condition. Similarity between CDR3 sequences was evaluated in R version 3.6.1 using Levenshtein distances (stringdist) and unrooted phylogenetic trees (ape). TCRdb applied fastp at Q25 and MiXCR to the public reads, then kept only in-frame beta chains. When rows share a CDR3 protein, they turn into one entry using the most common DNA and genes. For this entry, the V and J calls and clone size follow TCRdb and not the study's own pipeline. This sample has 10,000 or so distinct CDR3 sequences in its table, and about 38% of those were observed once. The ten largest clonotypes hold about 9.9% of the sample.

Rearrangement joined TRBV27 to TRBJ2-1; 9 of the junction bases match TRBD2. This receptor was obtained from a human donor who had recovered from COVID-19. The material sequenced was CD4+ T cells from blood, cultured in vitro, taken after SARS-CoV-2 vaccination. The DNA sequence is given as TGTGCCAGCAATTTTGGCGGGAGGGCAAATGAGCAGTTCTTC. It is translated as CASNFGGRANEQFF.